This TCR beta chain emerged from a study of blood T cell repertoires in COVID-19. The wider study: The analysed material was cDNA or gDNA that came from T cells, B-cell-depleted T cells, or PBMCs.

Generated by immunoSEQ multiplex PCR, the TCRdb table keeps only in-frame clones and is missing some. The data hold roughly 88,000 clones, with roughly 80% observed a single time. The sequence derives from a woman of 80 years or more with acute or convalescent COVID-19. Sequencing was carried out using peripheral blood.

CDR3 bases: TGTGCCAGCAGCCAGACAGGGGGCGAGGTTTCGGGAAAACTGTTTTTT. Translation gives CASSQTGGEVSGKLFF. This sequence joins TRBV14 and TRBJ1-4, with 10 bases fitting TRBD1. Losses at the gene ends were 3 bases for V and 10 bases for J; bases not matched to a gene: 11. Germline loops: CDR1 SGHDN, CDR2 FVKESK. The CDR3 contains 16 residues.